Each of the 10 T cell receptor beta chains below was sequenced from the same sample in a study of CD8 T cells in ankylosing spondylitis. MiXCR was run by TCRdb on the 5' RACE reads, yielding one entry per CDR3 protein. The data show roughly 180,000 distinct CDR3 sequences, 10% to 15% seen once. The sample was blood, either unsorted or a sorted T cell fraction (not recorded which). The receptors shown here come from a female donor with ankylosing spondylitis or in good health (not recorded which).

This clonotype was counted ten times or more. This chain links TRBV5-1 with TRBJ2-3, with D uncertain. The CDR3 sequence is 15 residues long. Between the trimmed V and J ends, which lost 2 bases and 2 bases, there was a span of 12 bases. Germline values: CDR1 SGHRS, CDR2 YFSETQ. The CDR3 loop reads CASSLVHTDTDTQYF. The CDR3 DNA sequence: TGCGCCAGCAGCTTAGTACATACTGACACAGATACGCAGTATTTT.

This clonotype was seen ten or more times. The V and J genes are TRBV12-3 or TRBV12-4 and TRBJ2-1; D gene unclear. Between the trimmed V and J ends, which lost 1 base and 14 bases, there was a span of 9 bases. The CDR3 contains 11 residues. CDR3 residues: CASSLGFLEFF. The CDR3 region has the DNA TGTGCCAGCAGTTTAGGGTTTTTGGAGTTCTTC.

The V gene is TRBV28, the J gene TRBJ2-6; TRBD2 is a possible D gene (6 bases). Trimming removed 3 bases at V and 0 bases at J, with 12 bases between. This CDR3 is built from 17 residues. Germline V gene sequence: CDR1 MDHEN, CDR2 SYDVKM. CDR3 residues: CASSLTGLYSGANVLTF. Written as DNA, the CDR3 is TGTGCCAGCAGTTTGACGGGACTTTACTCTGGGGCCAACGTCCTGACTTTC.

There are many counts of this clonotype. This sequence joins TRBV12-3 or TRBV12-4 and TRBJ1-1; possible D gene TRBD1, 5 bases. The ends were cut back, 7 bases at V and 2 bases at J, with 14 bases in the middle. The CDR3 runs to 14 residues. The CDR3 spells CASTRTGGNTEAFF. CDR3 sequence (DNA): TGTGCCAGCACCCGCACGGGGGGAAACACTGAAGCTTTCTTT.

This chain joins TRBV18 and TRBJ2-7; TRBD1 matches at 9 bases. This CDR3 has 15 residues. V shed 0 bases, J shed 7 bases, and the junction held 7 bases outside the gene matches. Germline-derived CDR1 and CDR2 are KGHSH and LQKENI. CDR3: CASSPPTDRGREQYF. The CDR3 nucleotides read TGTGCCAGCTCACCACCCACGGACAGGGGACGAGAGCAGTACTTC.

This clonotype was seen only a few times. The chain uses TRBV20-1 and TRBJ2-3; 9 bases are a match to TRBD1. This CDR3 has 15 residues. V lost 3 bases, J lost 6 bases, and 10 bases stayed unmatched. Germline loops: CDR1 DFQATT, CDR2 SNEGSKA (reference sequence). CDR3 residues: CSARNTGGRGDTQYF. Here the CDR3 DNA reads TGCAGTGCTAGGAATACAGGGGGCAGGGGCGATACGCAGTATTTT.

Concerning this clonotype: Compared with germline, one end of the junction differs, possibly owing to a read error. The chain employs TRBV20-1 and TRBJ2-2; 12 bases are a match to TRBD2. This CDR3 comprises 17 residues. Germline CDR1 is DFQATT and CDR2 is SNEGSKA (reference sequence). As DNA, the CDR3 is TGCTGTGCTAGAGCGGGACTAGCGGGCGCGAACACCGGGGAGCTGTTTTTT. Translated: CCARAGLAGANTGELFF.

This clonotype was counted at least ten times. The chain employs TRBV7-2 and TRBJ2-4; maybe TRBD1 (6 bases). The CDR3 sequence is 12 residues long. Deletions cut 2 bases from V and 8 bases from J, with 7 bases between. Germline CDR1 and CDR2: SGHTA and FQGNSA. The CDR3 DNA reads TGTGCCAGCAGCTTACAGGGGCACATTCAGTACTTC. Translated, it gives CASSLQGHIQYF.

This clonotype came up a few times. V is TRBV20-1 and J is TRBJ1-5; tentative D call: TRBD1 (5 bases). Germline lookup yields CDR1 DFQATT and CDR2 SNEGSKA (reference sequence). This CDR3 region has 13 residues. With 8 bases removed from V and 2 bases from J, the gap between germline ends came to 13 bases. CDR3 in DNA: TGCAGTACCCGGAGGGGAGGCAATCAGCCCCAGCATTTT. This translates into CSTRRGGNQPQHF.

The CDR3 loop reads CASSVKSRGYNEQYF. The CDR3 region has the DNA TGTGCCAGCAGCGTAAAGTCTCGCGGATACAATGAGCAGTACTTC. V usage is TRBV5-4 and J usage is TRBJ2-1; D gene ambiguous. The end of the DNA is better explained by TRBJ2-7, so the J call may be wrong. The CDR3 extends over 15 amino acids. Germline CDR1 SGHNT, CDR2 YYREEE (reference sequence).